This T cell receptor (beta chain) came from a study of OX40 agonist ivuxolimab in advanced cancers. Study at large: Earlier anti-PD-1, anti-PD-L1 or anti-CTLA-4 therapy was permitted; over 35% had received some.

General study points: Among T cells, CD8+ cells averaged more expanded clones than CD4+ cells.

CDR3 length equals 14 residues. CDR1 and CDR2 (germline): SGHKS, YYEKEE (reference sequence). The V and J ends lost 2 bases and 4 bases respectively, with 10 bases between them. For this clone: Its specificity is not known.

TCRdb's copy holds only in-frame clones and misses some; the assay was immunoSEQ multiplex PCR. Of 60,000 to 65,000 clones in the sample, about 86% are singletons; the top ten hold roughly 2.1%. This rearrangement joins TRBV5-5 to TRBJ1-3, with D perhaps matching TRBD1 (5 bases). This TCR was recovered from an adult with an advanced solid tumor such as melanoma, head and neck, liver or kidney cancer. Material: CD4+ or CD8+ T cells sorted from blood, obtained in a trial of the OX40 agonist ivuxolimab. In DNA, the CDR3 is TGTGCCAGCAGCTTTTCAGGGATCGGAAACACCATATATTTT. Its translation is CASSFSGIGNTIYF.